A single sample is the source of the 7 T cell receptor beta chains below, sequenced in a study of control samples from healthy donors and cancer patients. Assay used: immunoSEQ multiplex PCR; TCRdb lists only in-frame clones, some missing. The table has roughly 99,000 clones, roughly 86% seen once. Sequenced input: blood. These TCRs come from a man between 60 and 75 years old in good health.

The chain carries TRBV7-3 and TRBJ1-1, with D possibly TRBD1 on 5 matching bases. V was clipped by 1 base and J by 1 base, with 10 bases between them. Germline V gene data show CDR1 as SGHTA and CDR2 as FQGTGA. This CDR3 comprises 15 residues. This CDR3 reads CASSLNAGRNTEAFF. CDR3 DNA: TGTGCCAGCAGCTTAAACGCAGGGCGGAACACTGAAGCTTTCTTT.

The chain uses TRBV28 and TRBJ2-1; no reliable D call. CDR1 is MDHEN, CDR2 SYDVKM, per germline. The CDR3 runs to 16 residues. The V and J ends lost 4 bases and 0 bases respectively, with 13 bases between them. CDR3 residues: CASSSISGGSYNEQFF. In nucleotides, the CDR3 is TGTGCCAGCAGTTCGATCAGTGGCGGCTCCTACAATGAGCAGTTCTTC.

A few counts support this clone. This sequence joins TRBV4-1 and TRBJ1-6; TRBD1 aligns across 10 bases. The trim removed 4 bases at V and 10 bases at J, leaving 7 bases unmatched. This CDR3 comprises 15 residues. The germline V gene encodes CDR1 MGHRA and CDR2 YSYEKL. This chain's CDR3 is CASSPRVTGGSPLHF. CDR3 coding DNA: TGCGCCAGCAGCCCCAGGGTGACAGGGGGCTCACCCCTCCACTTT.

The V gene is TRBV5-6, the J gene TRBJ2-3; D gene unclear. The CDR3 length is 14 residues. Looked up from germline, CDR1 is SGHDT and CDR2 is YYEEEE. V gave up 1 base and J gave up 2 bases, with 8 bases separating them. DNA for the CDR3: TGTGCCAGCAGCTTGCTTGACCTCACAGATACGCAGTATTTT. Its protein is CASSLLDLTDTQYF.

The chain combines TRBV28 with TRBJ2-7; 11 positions match TRBD2. Germline trimming cut 4 bases from V and 2 bases from J; bases unmatched to any gene: 4. Per germline, CDR1 MDHEN and CDR2 SYDVKM. The CDR3 sequence is 15 residues long. As DNA, the CDR3 is TGTGCCAGCAGTTATAGCGGGAGGGCCACCTACGAGCAGTACTTC. Residues: CASSYSGRATYEQYF.

The chain employs TRBV9 and TRBJ2-3, with D tentatively TRBD1 (5 bases). V was cut by 7 bases and J by 3 bases, with 15 bases left in between. CDR1 SGDLS and CDR2 YYNGEE come from the germline V gene. The CDR3 is made up of 14 amino acids. In DNA form, the CDR3 reads TGTGCCAGCGCTTTGGGGCTAGAAACAGATACGCAGTATTTT. Translating it yields CASALGLETDTQYF.

CDR3 in amino acids: CASSPSGGNTGELFF. The CDR3 nucleotides are TGTGCCAGCTCACCTAGCGGGGGCAACACCGGGGAGCTGTTTTTT. The genes are TRBV18 and TRBJ2-2, with 9 bases identical to TRBD2. V was pared by 3 bases and J by 2 bases, with 1 base of the junction left unmatched. The germline CDR1 and CDR2 sequences are KGHSH and LQKENI. The CDR3 has 15 amino acids.